This TCR beta chain was documented in a study of cytomegalovirus exposure and HLA in healthy donors. Primers for the PCR totalled 60 Vbeta and 13 Jbeta. Assay used: immunoSEQ multiplex PCR; TCRdb lists only in-frame clones, some missing. The data hold about 170,000 clones, with approximately 81% observed a single time. Healthy bone marrow donors made up the donor group. The CDR3 contains 16 residues. J gave up 2 bases and V 3 bases, and 7 bases lay outside the gene matches. Germline CDR1 KGHSH, CDR2 LQKENI. Study-wide results and limits: Several of the most significant clusters were apparently associated with common viral pathogens in a later analysis. CMV serostatus was the only immune exposure information that was available. Generally TCR sequences proved uncommon, though certain public TCRs appeared in numerous donors.

On this clone itself: The antigen is unknown.

The sequence derives from a woman aged 18 to 35 in good health and CMV-seronegative. The sample was PBMCs. This chain uses TRBV18 with TRBJ2-1; TRBD2 matches at 7 bases. The CDR3 here is CASSPKLALTYNEQFF. The CDR3 DNA follows: TGTGCCAGCTCACCGAAACTAGCGCTTACCTACAATGAGCAGTTCTTC.